This TCR beta chain came from a study of blood T cell repertoires in COVID-19. TCRdb keeps only in-frame clones here, not all; method: immunoSEQ multiplex PCR. The data show 130,000 to 150,000 clones, 65% to 85% seen once. The CDR3 runs 14 residues. Unmatched junction bases numbered 9, after V lost 2 bases and J lost 8 bases. The germline gives CDR1 SGHRS, CDR2 YFSETQ. The V call is TRBV5-1, the J call TRBJ2-5; 7 bases are shared with TRBD1. The material sequenced was peripheral blood. This receptor was identified in a woman aged 45-65 years with acute or convalescent COVID-19. CDR3 bases: TGCGCCAGCAGCTTCAGTTCTACAGGGGAAACCCAGTACTTC. Protein sequence: CASSFSSTGETQYF.